This is a list of T cell receptor beta chains from one sample in a study of cytomegalovirus exposure and HLA in healthy donors. Clones were sequenced by immunoSEQ multiplex PCR, and TCRdb holds only the in-frame ones, with some missing. The table lists fewer than 250,000 clones, roughly 86% of them singletons. The source material was PBMCs. Every receptor here comes from a woman under 30 in good health and CMV-seronegative. The CDR3 runs from the conserved cysteine through the conserved F or W. Each record gives: J gene, CDR3 length, V gene, clone size, D gene, CDR3 protein, CDR3 DNA. The D gene is left open where the match is weak. The size field is filled for only some rows; it gives once, few, many or a size class.

>TRBJ2-1|16|TRBV7-2|NA|NA
CASSLVPQGGYNEQFF
TGTGCCAGCAGCTTAGTACCGCAGGGGGGATACAATGAGCAGTTCTTC
>TRBJ2-5|13|TRBV5-4|NA|TRBD2
CASRAGGRETQYF
TGTGCCAGCAGAGCGGGAGGGCGGGAGACCCAGTACTTC
>TRBJ2-3|17|TRBV4-1|NA|TRBD2
CASSQDKLAGAADTQYF
TGCGCCAGCAGCCAAGACAAACTAGCGGGAGCGGCAGATACGCAGTATTTT
>TRBJ1-1|14|TRBV10-3|once|NA
CAISVDLGGTEAFF
TGTGCCATCAGTGTCGACCTAGGAGGCACTGAAGCTTTCTTT
>TRBJ1-1|14|TRBV30|NA|TRBD1
CAWSVLGQGAEAFF
TGTGCCTGGAGTGTATTGGGACAGGGGGCTGAAGCTTTCTTT
>TRBJ2-6|15|TRBV2|NA|NA
CASSEARVGANVLTF
TGTGCCAGCAGTGAAGCCAGGGTAGGGGCCAACGTCCTGACTTTC
>TRBJ1-3|13|TRBV6-1|NA|NA
CASRSPQGNTIYF
TGTGCCAGCAGGTCTCCCCAGGGAAACACCATATATTTT
>TRBJ1-2|15|TRBV19|NA|NA
CASSTQDTYNYGYTF
TGTGCCAGTAGTACCCAGGACACTTATAACTATGGCTACACCTTC
>TRBJ2-2|15|TRBV4-2|NA|NA
CASSQEVLASGELFF
TGTGCCAGCAGCCAAGAGGTTCTAGCTTCCGGGGAGCTGTTTTTT
>TRBJ2-7|14|TRBV5-5|NA|TRBD1
CASSTGQGYGEQYF
TGTGCCAGCAGCACGGGACAGGGGTATGGCGAGCAGTACTTC
>TRBJ1-2|14|TRBV11-2|NA|NA
CASSPTRVNYGYTF
TGTGCCAGCAGCCCTACGAGGGTTAACTATGGCTACACCTTC
>TRBJ2-5|14|TRBV5-1|NA|TRBD2
CASSLRLAGETQYF
TGCGCCAGCAGCTTGAGACTAGCGGGAGAGACCCAGTACTTC
>TRBJ2-6|17|TRBV15|once|TRBD1
CATSMGLGTGEGNVLTF
TGTGCCACCAGCATGGGGCTCGGGACAGGGGAGGGCAACGTCCTGACTTTC
>TRBJ1-2|13|TRBV30|once|NA
CAWSTGIGYGYTF
TGTGCCTGGAGTACAGGGATTGGCTATGGCTACACCTTC
>TRBJ2-7|14|TRBV6-5|NA|TRBD2
CASSYLRTSDEQYF
TGTGCCAGCAGTTACCTGAGGACTAGCGACGAGCAGTACTTC
>TRBJ2-7|13|TRBV29-1|NA|TRBD2
CSVEVSIAGGPYF
TGCAGCGTTGAAGTATCCATAGCGGGGGGTCCCTACTTC
>TRBJ2-1|22|TRBV18|NA|TRBD1
CASSPGEGHGQDEGVRSNEQFF
TGTGCCAGCTCACCTGGAGAGGGACACGGACAGGACGAAGGGGTAAGATCAAATGAGCAGTTCTTC
>TRBJ2-3|15|TRBV7-2|NA|NA
CASSRPSGFTDTQYF
TGTGCCAGCAGCCGTCCAAGCGGCTTCACAGATACGCAGTATTTT
>TRBJ1-4|18|TRBV18|NA|NA
CASSPQDSPLGINEKLFF
TGTGCCAGCTCACCACAGGACAGTCCCCTCGGAATAAATGAAAAACTGTTTTTT
>TRBJ1-1|13|TRBV5-4|once|NA
CASRGTKNTEAFF
TGTGCCAGCAGAGGGACAAAGAACACTGAAGCTTTCTTT
>TRBJ1-3|14|TRBV11-2|NA|NA
CASSPPGNGNTIYF
TGTGCCAGCAGCCCTCCGGGGAATGGAAACACCATATATTTT
>TRBJ1-1|15|TRBV19|NA|NA
CASSIARRMNTEAFF
TGTGCCAGTAGTATAGCCAGGCGTATGAACACTGAAGCTTTCTTT
>TRBJ2-3|18|TRBV27|once|TRBD2
CASSLILAGAEGTDTQYF
TGTGCCAGCAGTTTAATACTAGCGGGGGCCGAGGGCACAGATACGCAGTATTTT
>TRBJ2-2|16|TRBV11-3|NA|NA
CASSKTGAGNTGELFF
TGTGCCAGCAGCAAAACAGGAGCGGGTAACACCGGGGAGCTGTTTTTT
>TRBJ2-7|15|TRBV5-8|NA|TRBD2
CASSLMLAGPYEQYF
TGTGCCAGCAGCTTGATGCTAGCGGGTCCCTACGAGCAGTACTTC
>TRBJ1-2|12|TRBV5-1|NA|NA
CASSRTTDGYTF
TGCGCCAGCAGTCGGACAACTGATGGCTACACCTTC
>TRBJ1-2|13|TRBV30|few|TRBD1
CAWSVDRGYGYTF
TGTGCCTGGAGTGTTGACAGGGGCTATGGCTACACCTTC
>TRBJ1-4|17|TRBV6-1|NA|TRBD1
CASSERAGGIRNEKLFF
TGTGCCAGCAGTGAACGGGCAGGGGGTATACGAAATGAAAAACTGTTTTTT
>TRBJ2-3|17|TRBV25-1|NA|TRBD2
CASSEYPSGGATDTQYF
TGTGCCAGCAGTGAATACCCTAGCGGGGGGGCCACAGATACGCAGTATTTT
>TRBJ1-1|13|TRBV19|NA|TRBD1
CASSSQGGTEAFF
TGTGCCAGTAGTTCTCAGGGGGGAACTGAAGCTTTCTTT
>TRBJ1-2|15|TRBV6-6|NA|TRBD1
CASSSTDRGQYGYTF
TGTGCCAGCAGTTCTACGGACAGGGGGCAATATGGCTACACCTTC
>TRBJ1-4|17|TRBV4-1|NA|TRBD1
CASSRGTGGSANEKLFF
TGCGCCAGCAGCCGCGGGACAGGGGGCTCGGCTAATGAAAAACTGTTTTTT
>TRBJ2-1|16|TRBV27|NA|NA
CASSSLAVGLYNEQFF
TGTGCCAGCAGTTCACTAGCAGTGGGACTTTACAATGAGCAGTTCTTC
>TRBJ2-3|16|TRBV29-1|NA|TRBD1
CSVEGSDRGRSDTQYF
TGCAGCGTTGAAGGCTCTGACAGGGGGCGTTCGGATACGCAGTATTTT
>TRBJ2-2|15|TRBV7-9|NA|TRBD1
CASSPWTGDTGELFF
TGTGCCAGCAGCCCATGGACAGGGGACACCGGGGAGCTGTTTTTT
>TRBJ2-7|15|TRBV4-1|few|NA
CASSLLGQRGYEQYF
TGCGCCAGCAGCCTCCTTGGACAGAGGGGTTACGAGCAGTACTTC
>TRBJ2-7|14|TRBV15|NA|NA
CATSRQRESNEQYF
TGTGCCACCAGCAGACAACGGGAGTCCAACGAGCAGTACTTC
>TRBJ1-2|13|TRBV7-9|NA|NA
CASSLGGANGYTF
TGTGCCAGCAGCTTAGGGGGCGCTAATGGCTACACCTTC
>TRBJ2-1|14|TRBV6-6|few|NA
CASKLGDSYNEQFF
TGTGCCAGCAAATTAGGGGACTCCTACAATGAGCAGTTCTTC
>TRBJ1-2|16|TRBV18|NA|TRBD1
CASLGQPPHRSRGYTF
TGTGCCAGCCTGGGACAGCCGCCTCATCGGTCTAGGGGCTACACCTTC
>TRBJ1-5|15|TRBV6-1|NA|TRBD1
CASSTGTGYNQPQHF
TGTGCCAGCAGCACCGGGACAGGGTACAATCAGCCCCAGCATTTT
>TRBJ2-3|15|TRBV6-1|NA|TRBD1
CASSRGPQSTDTQYF
TGTGCCAGCAGCAGGGGGCCCCAGTCGACAGATACGCAGTATTTT
>TRBJ1-5|16|TRBV5-1|NA|NA
CASTISSGRSNQPQHF
TGCGCCAGCACGATATCATCAGGGAGGAGCAATCAGCCCCAGCATTTT
>TRBJ2-4|16|TRBV27|large|TRBD2
CASSSSTSGRGNIQYF
TGTGCCAGCAGTTCGTCGACTAGCGGGAGAGGAAACATTCAGTACTTC
>TRBJ2-2|18|TRBV11-3|NA|NA
CASSFDTVWGQNTGELFF
TGTGCCAGCAGCTTCGACACCGTTTGGGGGCAGAACACCGGGGAGCTGTTTTTT
>TRBJ2-7|13|TRBV2|NA|NA
CASTDGTYYEQYF
TGTGCCAGCACCGATGGGACTTACTACGAGCAGTACTTC
>TRBJ1-1|14|TRBV15|NA|TRBD1
CATIRDRVITEAFF
TGTGCCACCATTCGGGACAGGGTAATCACTGAAGCTTTCTTT
>TRBJ2-1|11|TRBV6-5|NA|NA
CASHLGNEQFF
TGTGCCAGCCACCTCGGGAATGAGCAGTTCTTC
>TRBJ2-7|11|TRBV30|few|NA
CAWTGNYEQYF
TGTGCCTGGACAGGGAACTACGAGCAGTACTTC
>TRBJ2-1|14|TRBV7-3|NA|NA
CASSLAPEPGEQFF
TGTGCCAGCAGCTTAGCCCCGGAGCCGGGTGAGCAGTTCTTC
>TRBJ2-7|16|TRBV7-2|NA|NA
CASSSFYDRLLYEQYF
TGTGCCAGCAGCTCCTTTTACGACAGACTGCTCTACGAGCAGTACTTC
>TRBJ1-4|17|TRBV5-1|NA|TRBD1
CASSLRDRGATNEKLFF
TGCGCCAGCAGTTTAAGGGACAGGGGCGCAACTAATGAAAAACTGTTTTTT